A selection of T cell receptor beta chains follows, all from one sample in a study of breast tumors, draining lymph nodes, adjacent tissues. MiXCR, run by TCRdb on the multiplex PCR reads, gives a single entry per CDR3 protein. This sample has around 230,000 distinct CDR3 sequences, with about 32% found just once. The sequencing input was axillary lymph node tissue. These receptors all come from a female donor with breast cancer. Some clones in this sample may be carry-over from other donors' samples. CDR3s leave out the opening cysteine and the closing phenylalanine or tryptophan. Some rows have no size entry. The others give once, few or many, or a class for an expanded clone.

j_call | clone_size | v_call | cdr3_aa
TRBJ1-4 | once | TRBV10-3 | AISVEGYEKPL
TRBJ2-7 | many | TRBV9 | ASSVGRGSSYEQY
TRBJ2-5 | many | TRBV5-4 | ASSFGNTVETQY
TRBJ1-1 | - | TRBV12-5 | ASSTAGEGDTEAF
TRBJ2-3 | many | TRBV11-3 | ASRSSAGPDTQY
TRBJ1-3 | many | TRBV5-1 | ASSSGQGTGNTIY
TRBJ2-3 | many | TRBV5-8 | ASSLNAGTDTQY
TRBJ2-3 | many | TRBV29-1 | SVEVEATDTQY
TRBJ2-3 | once | TRBV20-1 | SARTAGGGTDTQY
TRBJ2-5 | many | TRBV12-3/TRBV12-4 | ASRKGTTQETQY
TRBJ1-6 | many | TRBV7-6 | ASSHAPESPLH
TRBJ1-4 | - | TRBV6-6 | ASSRTGREKLF
TRBJ1-4 | many | TRBV28 | ASSLPGTGYEKLF
TRBJ2-3 | - | TRBV5-4 | ASSWGGRGTDTQY
TRBJ1-2 | once | TRBV5-1 | ASRDNYGYT
TRBJ2-1 | - | TRBV4-2 | ASSQLNQGSRNEQF
TRBJ2-7 | - | TRBV9 | AGQTSGGWEQY
TRBJ1-1 | - | TRBV10-3 | AISGDLNIEAF
TRBJ2-1 | - | TRBV27 | ASSLLGREQF
TRBJ2-5 | - | TRBV3-1 | ASSRRRGSKGETQY
TRBJ2-3 | few | TRBV11-1 | ASSSAYTQY
TRBJ2-3 | few | TRBV12-3/TRBV12-4 | ASSFRGTSGRVSDTQY
TRBJ2-2 | - | TRBV24-1 | ATSEHTGELF
TRBJ2-3 | many | TRBV20-1 | SARDRSAHGAGDTQY
TRBJ2-2 | - | TRBV5-1 | ASSARQNANTGELS
TRBJ2-5 | - | TRBV7-7 | ASSLAGRDQETQY
TRBJ2-1 | - | TRBV9 | ASSVGGGTGGSYNEQF
TRBJ1-2 | - | TRBV7-2 | ASSLTVARGPYGYT
TRBJ2-2 | many | TRBV6-1 | ASSGGLIGTGELF
TRBJ2-3 | many | TRBV24-1 | ATSDFRTSGRADTQY
TRBJ2-1 | many | TRBV6-2/TRBV6-3 | ATPRLRAGGRL
TRBJ2-7 | - | TRBV29-1 | SVEDYYEQY
TRBJ1-4 | many | TRBV30 | AWSAGSYEKLF
TRBJ1-4 | - | TRBV2 | ASSETSANEKLF
TRBJ1-1 | few | TRBV11-3 | ASSTRTVYTEAF
TRBJ2-3 | many | TRBV20-1 | SPSHSGGISTDTQY
TRBJ2-1 | few | TRBV20-1 | SGADKLKSSNEQF
TRBJ2-7 | many | TRBV7-2 | ASSLTLAPAGEQY
TRBJ2-7 | many | TRBV25-1 | ASSGRLAYYEQY
TRBJ2-3 | many | TRBV19 | ASSIRVSGPDVPDTQY
TRBJ2-3 | many | TRBV30 | AWTSGSTDTQY
TRBJ2-2 | - | TRBV5-8 | ASSFEAGGNTGELF